The next 10 T cell receptor beta chains were all read from a single sample in a study of Graves' ophthalmopathy and Graves' hyperthyroidism. RNA transcripts were the source from which TCR beta CDR3 regions were amplified. Investigators did first-round RT-PCR with HTBI primers, then second-round multiplex PCR. One entry per CDR3 protein, called by TCRdb with MiXCR from the multiplex PCR reads. The sample lists about 1.1 million distinct CDR3 sequences; 36% were seen once. The sample taken for sequencing was peripheral blood or thyroid tissue (not recorded which). All receptors derive from an adult man with Graves' hyperthyroidism.

This clonotype was picked up many times. The J gene is TRBJ1-5, the V gene TRBV7-7; a weak D match, TRBD1 (5 bases). The CDR3 length is 15 residues. Trimming took 3 bases from V and 6 from J, leaving 15 bases between them. CDR1 SSHAT and CDR2 FNYEAQ come from the germline V gene (reference sequence). For the CDR3, the DNA is TGTGCCAGCAGCTTTATCCGTTCAGGGTTTCAGCCCCAGCATTTT. Translating gives CASSFIRSGFQPQHF.

This clonotype has ten or more counts. This chain links TRBV19 with TRBJ1-1, with D maybe TRBD1 (5 bases). The CDR3 loop spans 15 amino acids. The germline V gene encodes CDR1 LNHDA and CDR2 SQIVND (reference sequence). The V end was cut by 3 bases, the J end by 4 bases, with 15 bases between. For the CDR3, the DNA is TGTGCCAGTAGTATTCCTAGGGGAGTATCCACTGAAGCTTTCTTT. This gives the protein CASSIPRGVSTEAFF.

The CDR3 protein is CATRPGDRAWETQYF. CDR3 nucleotides: TGTGCCACCCGCCCAGGGGACAGGGCGTGGGAGACCCAGTACTTC. The gene calls are TRBV2 and TRBJ2-5; 9 bases map to TRBD1. After removal of 10 bases from V and 5 bases from J, the junction contained 14 bases not matched to a gene. The CDR3 is 15 amino acids. The germline V gene encodes CDR1 SNHLY and CDR2 FYNNEI.

This clonotype was counted at least ten times. The CDR3 DNA reads as TGTGCCAGTAGTATAAGCGGTTCTGTGAACACTGAAGCTTTCTTT. It encodes CASSISGSVNTEAFF. The V call is TRBV19, the J call TRBJ1-1; D gene uncertain. V dropped 2 bases and J dropped 0 bases, with 10 bases sitting between them. Germline V gives CDR1 LNHDA, CDR2 SQIVND (reference sequence). The CDR3 runs 15 residues.

This chain connects TRBV4-3 to TRBJ1-5; tentative D call: TRBD1 (6 bases). Germline CDR1 LGHNA, CDR2 YSLEER. The V gene lost 0 bases and the J gene lost 8 bases, with 17 bases spanning the gap. The CDR3 covers 16 residues. CDR3 DNA: TGCGCCAGCAGCCAAGAAGGGGGGCAGGGGTCGGAGCCCCAGCATTTT. It is translated as CASSQEGGQGSEPQHF.

At least ten counts were recorded for this clonotype. The chain uses TRBV5-6 and TRBJ2-5; D unresolved. The V gene's germline CDR1 is SGHDT and CDR2 YYEEEE. The CDR3 has 14 amino acids. V gave up 0 bases and J gave up 3 bases, with 9 bases separating them. DNA of the CDR3: TGTGCCAGCAGCTTGGCGAGTAACGAAGAGACCCAGTACTTC. Encoded protein: CASSLASNEETQYF.

Of note for this clonotype: The CDR3 ends on some other residue instead of the conserved phenylalanine or tryptophan, so this is likely a read error. No DNA is shown, since the ends of the CDR3 on it are uncertain; the CDR3 is the one TCRdb lists. The V and J genes are TRBV5-1 and TRBJ2-2. The germline V gene encodes CDR1 SGHRS and CDR2 YFSETQ. Including both end residues, the CDR3 is 15 amino acids long. CDR3 protein: CASSFDQMNTGEQVN.

This clonotype was picked up many times. A junction boundary mismatches the germline segment, possibly from a read error. This chain connects TRBV5-6 to TRBJ2-2, with D perhaps TRBD1 (5 bases). Germline loops: CDR1 SGHDT, CDR2 YYEEEE. The CDR3 runs to 12 residues. The CDR3 reads CATSRAIGELFF. The CDR3 nucleotides are TGTGCCACCAGCAGGGCAATCGGGGAGCTGTTTTTT. Looking up the rest from reference TRBV5-6 and TRBJ2-2 gives the full variable domain: DAGVTQSPTHLIKTRGQQVTLRCSPKSGHDTVSWYQQALGQGPQFIFQYYEEEERQRGNFPDRFSGHQFPNYSSELNVNALLLGDSALYLCATSRAIGELFFGEGSRLTVL.

This clonotype was detected many times. This chain uses TRBV7-6 with TRBJ2-2; TRBD1 might be the D (6 bases). Germline V gene data show CDR1 as SGHVS and CDR2 as FNYEAQ. V gave up 5 bases and J gave up 4 bases, with 14 bases separating them. The CDR3 length is 15 residues. Written as DNA, the CDR3 is TGTGCCAGCAGCCAAACAGGGTCGAGCACCGGGGAGCTGTTTTTT. The encoded protein is CASSQTGSSTGELFF.

This clonotype was observed at least ten times. This sequence joins TRBV5-1 and TRBJ1-6, with 7 bases identical to TRBD1. V lost 4 bases, J lost 8 bases, and 9 bases stayed unmatched. The germline gives CDR1 SGHRS, CDR2 YFSETQ. The length of the CDR3 is 15 residues. The CDR3, as DNA: TGCGCCAGCAGCCCGCGCACAGGGGCGGATTCACCCCTCCACTTT. Translated, it gives CASSPRTGADSPLHF.